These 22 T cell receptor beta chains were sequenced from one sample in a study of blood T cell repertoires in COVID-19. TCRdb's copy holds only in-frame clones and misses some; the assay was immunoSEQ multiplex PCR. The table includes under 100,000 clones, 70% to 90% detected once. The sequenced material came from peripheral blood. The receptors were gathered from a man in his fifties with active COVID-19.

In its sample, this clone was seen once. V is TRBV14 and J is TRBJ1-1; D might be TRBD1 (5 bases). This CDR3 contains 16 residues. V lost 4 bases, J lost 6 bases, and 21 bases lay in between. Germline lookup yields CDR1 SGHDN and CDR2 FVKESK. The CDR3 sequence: CASSRIDSRTYPEAFF. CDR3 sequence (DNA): TGTGCCAGCAGCCGAATAGACTCACGGACATATCCTGAAGCTTTCTTT.

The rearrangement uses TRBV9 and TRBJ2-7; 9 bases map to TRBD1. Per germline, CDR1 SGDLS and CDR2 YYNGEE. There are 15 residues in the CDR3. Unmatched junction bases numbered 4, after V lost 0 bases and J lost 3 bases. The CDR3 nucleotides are TGTGCCAGCAGCGTAGGGGGGACAGGGAACTACGAGCAGTACTTC. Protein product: CASSVGGTGNYEQYF.

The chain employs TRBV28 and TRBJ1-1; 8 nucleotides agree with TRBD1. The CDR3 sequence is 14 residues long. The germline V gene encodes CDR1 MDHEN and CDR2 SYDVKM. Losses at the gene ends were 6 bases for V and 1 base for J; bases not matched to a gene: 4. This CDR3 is CASRYGTGNTEAFF. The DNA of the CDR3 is TGTGCCAGCAGGTACGGGACAGGGAACACTGAAGCTTTCTTT.

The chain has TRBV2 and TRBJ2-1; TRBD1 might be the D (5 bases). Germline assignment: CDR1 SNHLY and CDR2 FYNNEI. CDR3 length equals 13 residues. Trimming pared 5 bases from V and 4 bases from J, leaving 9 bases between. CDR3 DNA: TGTGCCAGCAGTAGACAGTCTTACAATGAGCAGTTCTTC. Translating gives CASSRQSYNEQFF.

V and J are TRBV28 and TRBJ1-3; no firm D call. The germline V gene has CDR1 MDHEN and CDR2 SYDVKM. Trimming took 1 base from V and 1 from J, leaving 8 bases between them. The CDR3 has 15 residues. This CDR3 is CASSLLSTSGNTIYF. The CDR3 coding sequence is TGTGCCAGCAGTTTATTATCGACTTCTGGAAACACCATATATTTT.

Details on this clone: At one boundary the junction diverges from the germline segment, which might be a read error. CDR3 in DNA: TGTGCCAGCCGTGACTCGGTTTTGGAGAACATTCAGTACTTC. Translating it yields CASRDSVLENIQYF. The genes are TRBV25-1 and TRBJ2-4; D is unclear. Per germline, CDR1 MGHDK and CDR2 SYGVNS. There are 14 residues in the CDR3.

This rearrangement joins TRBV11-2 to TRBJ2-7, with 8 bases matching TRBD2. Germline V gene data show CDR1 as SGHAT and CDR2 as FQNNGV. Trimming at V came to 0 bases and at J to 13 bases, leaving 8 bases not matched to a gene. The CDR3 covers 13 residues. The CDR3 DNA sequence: TGTGCCAGCAGCTTAGAGCCTGTTAGCGGGACCTACTTC. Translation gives CASSLEPVSGTYF.

The CDR3 DNA is TGCGCCAGCAGCTTGGCCGGGGGGCTGAATTCACCCCTCCACTTT. Encoded protein: CASSLAGGLNSPLHF. The chain recombines TRBV5-1 with TRBJ1-6, with D perhaps TRBD1 (6 bases). CDR3 size: 15 residues. Trimming cost V 0 bases and J 7 bases, with 11 bases left between them. Germline V gives CDR1 SGHRS, CDR2 YFSETQ.

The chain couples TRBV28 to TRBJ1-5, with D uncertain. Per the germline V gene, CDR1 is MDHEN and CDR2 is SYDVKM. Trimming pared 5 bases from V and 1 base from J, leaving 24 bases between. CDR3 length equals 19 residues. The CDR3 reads CASSPSWAAFTGSNQPQHF. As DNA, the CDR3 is TGTGCCAGCAGTCCCTCCTGGGCGGCATTTACGGGGAGCAATCAGCCCCAGCATTTT.

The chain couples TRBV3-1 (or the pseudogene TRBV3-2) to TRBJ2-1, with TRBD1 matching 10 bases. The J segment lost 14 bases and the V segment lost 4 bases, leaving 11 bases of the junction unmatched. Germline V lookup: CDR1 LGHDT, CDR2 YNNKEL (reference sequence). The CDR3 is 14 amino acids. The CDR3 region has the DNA TGTGCCAGCAGCCGAGCCCCCCGGACAGGGGGAGAGTTCTTC. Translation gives CASSRAPRTGGEFF.

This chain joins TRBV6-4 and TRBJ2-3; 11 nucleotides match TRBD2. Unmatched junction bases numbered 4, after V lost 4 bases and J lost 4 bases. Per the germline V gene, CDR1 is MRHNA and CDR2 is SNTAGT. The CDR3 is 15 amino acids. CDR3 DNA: TGTGCCAGCAGTGGGGGGACTAGCGGTTCAGATACGCAGTATTTT. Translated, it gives CASSGGTSGSDTQYF.

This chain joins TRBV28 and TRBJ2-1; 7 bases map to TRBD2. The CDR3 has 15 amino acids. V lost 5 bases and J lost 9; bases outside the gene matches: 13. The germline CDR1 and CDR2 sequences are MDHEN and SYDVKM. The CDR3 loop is CASSGWGSGETEQFF. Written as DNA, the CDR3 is TGTGCCAGCAGTGGCTGGGGAAGCGGGGAGACTGAGCAGTTCTTC.

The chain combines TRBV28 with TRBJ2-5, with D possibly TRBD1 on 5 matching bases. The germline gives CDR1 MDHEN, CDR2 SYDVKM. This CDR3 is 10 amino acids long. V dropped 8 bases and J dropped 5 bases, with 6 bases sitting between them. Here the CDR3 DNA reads TGTGCCAGCTCAGGGGAGACCCAGTACTTC. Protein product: CASSGETQYF.

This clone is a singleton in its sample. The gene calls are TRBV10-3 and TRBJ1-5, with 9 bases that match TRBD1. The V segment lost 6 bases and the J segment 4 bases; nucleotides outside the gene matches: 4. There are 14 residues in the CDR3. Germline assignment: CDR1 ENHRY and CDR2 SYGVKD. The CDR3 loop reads CAISDRGGNQPQHF. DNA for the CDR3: TGTGCCATCAGCGACAGGGGGGGAAATCAGCCCCAGCATTTT.

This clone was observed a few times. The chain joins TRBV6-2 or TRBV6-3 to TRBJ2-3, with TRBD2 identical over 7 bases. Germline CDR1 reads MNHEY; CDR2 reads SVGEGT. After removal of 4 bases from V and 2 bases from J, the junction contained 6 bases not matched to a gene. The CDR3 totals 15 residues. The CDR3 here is CASSSTGTNTDTQYF. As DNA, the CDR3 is TGTGCCAGCAGTTCGACCGGGACTAACACAGATACGCAGTATTTT.

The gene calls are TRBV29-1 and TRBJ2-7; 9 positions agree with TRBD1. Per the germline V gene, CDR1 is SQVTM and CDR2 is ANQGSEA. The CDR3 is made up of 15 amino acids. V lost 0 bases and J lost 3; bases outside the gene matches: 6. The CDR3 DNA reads TGCAGCGTTGAAGATCGGGACAGGGATATCTACGAGCAGTACTTC. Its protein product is CSVEDRDRDIYEQYF.

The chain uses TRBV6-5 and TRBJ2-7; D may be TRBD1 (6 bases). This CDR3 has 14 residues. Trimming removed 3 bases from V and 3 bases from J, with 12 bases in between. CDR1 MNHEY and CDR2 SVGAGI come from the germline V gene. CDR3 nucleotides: TGTGCCAGCAGTTATGGGGACACCCTCTACGAGCAGTACTTC. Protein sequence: CASSYGDTLYEQYF.

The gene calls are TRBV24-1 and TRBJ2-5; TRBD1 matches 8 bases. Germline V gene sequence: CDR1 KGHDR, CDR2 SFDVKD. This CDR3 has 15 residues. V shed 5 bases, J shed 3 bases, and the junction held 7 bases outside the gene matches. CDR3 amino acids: CATSVLGQGEETQYF. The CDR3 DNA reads TGTGCCACCAGTGTACTAGGACAGGGAGAAGAGACCCAGTACTTC.

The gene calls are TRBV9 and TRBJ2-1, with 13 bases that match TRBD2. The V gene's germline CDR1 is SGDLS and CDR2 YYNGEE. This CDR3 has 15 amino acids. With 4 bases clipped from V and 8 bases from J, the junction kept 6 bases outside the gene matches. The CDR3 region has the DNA TGTGCCAGCAGCCCAAGACTAGCGGGGGGTTATGAGCAGTTCTTC. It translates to CASSPRLAGGYEQFF.

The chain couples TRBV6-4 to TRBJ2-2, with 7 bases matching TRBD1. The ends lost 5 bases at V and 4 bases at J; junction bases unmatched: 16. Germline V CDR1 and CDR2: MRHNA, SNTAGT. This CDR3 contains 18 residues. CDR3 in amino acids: CASSPRPPQGWATGELFF. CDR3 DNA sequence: TGTGCCAGCAGTCCCAGGCCGCCACAGGGGTGGGCCACCGGGGAGCTGTTTTTT.

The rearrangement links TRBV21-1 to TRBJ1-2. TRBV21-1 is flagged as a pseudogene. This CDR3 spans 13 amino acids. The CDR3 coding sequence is TGTGCCAGCAGCAACGAGGTTGACTATGGCTACACCTTC. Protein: CASSNEVDYGYTF.

The CDR3 here is CASSLQDEQFF. DNA of the CDR3: TGTGCCAGCAGCTTACAGGATGAGCAGTTCTTC. The J gene is TRBJ2-1, the V gene TRBV7-3; D is uncertain. The CDR3 consists of 11 residues. Per the germline V gene, CDR1 is SGHTA and CDR2 is FQGTGA. V was shortened by 2 bases and J by 8 bases, with 4 bases between the two germline ends.